One and the same sample provided the 22 T cell receptor beta chains below, sequenced in a study of shared clonotypes between healthy human individuals. Naive CD8 cells were CD45RO-negative, positively selected for CCR7, excluding terminally differentiated effector memory CD45RA+ cells. TCRdb's copy holds only in-frame clones and misses some; the assay was immunoSEQ multiplex PCR. In the table there are more than 600,000 clones, 90% to 95% of which are singletons. Source material: naive CD8+ T cells sorted from blood. These receptors all come from a man aged 25 to 40 in good health.

The rearrangement links TRBV9 to TRBJ2-2; D gene uncertain. V was pared by 4 bases and J by 3 bases, with 13 bases between. This CDR3 is 15 amino acids long. The germline V gene encodes CDR1 SGDLS and CDR2 YYNGEE. CDR3 amino acids: CASSSTNEHTGELFF. CDR3 sequence (DNA): TGTGCCAGCAGCTCCACCAACGAACACACCGGGGAGCTGTTTTTT.

This chain connects TRBV7-9 to TRBJ2-7; tentatively, D is TRBD2 (5 bases). This CDR3 comprises 13 residues. The V gene's germline CDR1 is SEHNR and CDR2 FQNEAQ (reference sequence). V was clipped by 0 bases and J by 3 bases, with 6 bases between them. CDR3 region: CASSLAGIYEQYF. The CDR3 nucleotides are TGTGCCAGCAGCTTAGCCGGGATCTACGAGCAGTACTTC.

V usage is TRBV28 and J usage is TRBJ1-5, with TRBD1 identical over 10 bases. V lost 3 bases and J lost 5; bases outside the gene matches: 4. The CDR3 extends over 15 amino acids. The germline V gene has CDR1 MDHEN and CDR2 SYDVKM. The CDR3: CASSFRDRGHQPQHF. For the CDR3, the DNA is TGTGCCAGCAGTTTCCGGGACAGGGGCCATCAGCCCCAGCATTTT.

The chain links TRBV9 to TRBJ2-7, with D perhaps TRBD1 or TRBD2 (5 bases each). The CDR3 totals 14 residues. Germline loops: CDR1 SGDLS, CDR2 YYNGEE. V was clipped by 0 bases and J by 4 bases, with 11 bases between them. The CDR3 spells CASSVVGTGYEQYF. For the CDR3, the DNA is TGTGCCAGCAGCGTAGTTGGGACGGGGTACGAGCAGTACTTC.

The V and J genes are TRBV10-1 and TRBJ2-1; the D gene could be TRBD1 or TRBD2 (5 bases each). Germline lookup yields CDR1 WNHNN and CDR2 SYGVQD (reference sequence). The CDR3 is 13 amino acids. The V end was cut by 6 bases, the J end by 8 bases, with 14 bases between. CDR3 protein: CASRDRDPHEQFF. The CDR3 nucleotides read TGCGCCAGCAGGGACCGGGACCCTCATGAGCAGTTCTTC.

J is TRBJ2-5 and V is TRBV7-8; TRBD2 might be the D (5 bases). V dropped 2 bases and J dropped 4 bases, with 17 bases sitting between them. The CDR3 runs 16 residues. The germline gives CDR1 SGHVS, CDR2 FQNEAQ. CDR3 sequence reads: CASSLSLGELGETQYF. Here the CDR3 DNA reads TGTGCCAGCAGCTTATCCCTGGGAGAGCTGGGAGAGACCCAGTACTTC. The full variable domain, completed using reference TRBV7-8 and TRBJ2-5, is GAGVSQSPRYKVAKRGQDVALRCDPISGHVSLFWYQQALGQGPEFLTYFQNEAQLDKSGLPSDRFFAERPEGSVSTLKIQRTQQEDSAVYLCASSLSLGELGETQYFGPGTRLLVL.

This clone was seen only once. This chain joins TRBV29-1 and TRBJ2-4; D unclear. V gave up 4 bases and J gave up 0 bases, with 10 bases separating them. CDR3 size: 14 residues. Germline V gives CDR1 SQVTM, CDR2 ANQGSEA. The CDR3 nucleotides are TGCAGCGTTGTCTCCAATCTAGCCAAAAACATTCAGTACTTC. This encodes CSVVSNLAKNIQYF.

The chain combines TRBV10-3 with TRBJ1-2; the D is unclear. The CDR3 sequence is 13 residues long. V lost 6 bases and J lost 7, with 15 bases in between. Germline V CDR1 and CDR2: ENHRY, SYGVKD. CDR3 sequence reads: CAIRLDSHPGYTF. In DNA, the CDR3 is TGTGCCATCAGATTGGACTCCCACCCTGGCTACACCTTC.

The J gene is TRBJ2-7, the V gene TRBV5-5; D is ambiguous. From germline, CDR1 is SGHKS and CDR2 YYEKEE (reference sequence). With 2 bases removed from V and 2 bases from J, the gap between germline ends came to 11 bases. This CDR3 is built from 14 residues. This CDR3 reads CASSFRAITYEQYF. CDR3 coding DNA: TGTGCCAGCAGCTTCCGGGCCATAACCTACGAGCAGTACTTC.

The table lists this clone with a count of one. This chain joins TRBV5-1 and TRBJ2-2; D is possibly TRBD1 (5 bases). V was clipped by 3 bases and J by 0 bases, with 12 bases between them. This CDR3 is 16 amino acids long. Germline CDR1 is SGHRS and CDR2 is YFSETQ. CDR3 protein: CASSWAQVTNTGELFF. CDR3 sequence (DNA): TGCGCCAGCAGCTGGGCACAGGTTACGAACACCGGGGAGCTGTTTTTT.

The V gene is TRBV29-1, the J gene TRBJ2-3, with 10 bases fitting TRBD2. Losses at the gene ends were 1 base for V and 4 bases for J; bases not matched to a gene: 8. The CDR3 consists of 16 residues. Germline loops: CDR1 SQVTM, CDR2 ANQGSEA. The CDR3 DNA reads TGCAGCGTTGAAGGTAGTCTAGCGGGAGTAGCAGATACGCAGTATTTT. This gives the protein CSVEGSLAGVADTQYF.

This clone has a handful of counts. The chain links TRBV7-9 to TRBJ2-1; unclear D gene. Trimming took 1 base from V and 5 from J, leaving 12 bases between them. Germline CDR1 reads SEHNR; CDR2 reads FQNEAQ (reference sequence). The CDR3 extends over 15 amino acids. Here the CDR3 reads CASSLGVATDNEQFF. CDR3 nucleotides: TGTGCCAGCAGCTTAGGGGTAGCTACTGACAATGAGCAGTTCTTC.

A few counts support this clone. The rearrangement links TRBV5-1 to TRBJ2-7; 9 bases align to TRBD1. This CDR3 has 15 amino acids. From germline, CDR1 is SGHRS and CDR2 YFSETQ. V was pared by 4 bases and J by 1 base, with 6 bases of the junction left unmatched. CDR3 protein: CASSDTGGLSYEQYF. CDR3 nucleotides: TGCGCCAGCAGCGATACAGGGGGCCTGTCCTACGAGCAGTACTTC.

V and J are TRBV7-9 and TRBJ2-7; D remains unclear. The CDR3 totals 11 residues. V lost 5 bases to trimming and J lost 7 bases, with 9 bases between them. Looked up from germline, CDR1 is SEHNR and CDR2 is FQNEAQ (reference sequence). The CDR3 DNA sequence: TGTGCCAGCAGCCCCGAAGTGGAGCAGTACTTC. Encoded protein: CASSPEVEQYF.

V and J are TRBV5-1 and TRBJ2-1; 10 nucleotides align to TRBD2. Trimming took 3 bases from V and 4 from J; bases not matched to a gene: 4. CDR1 is SGHRS and CDR2 is YFSETQ in the germline V gene. CDR3 size: 15 residues. The DNA of the CDR3 is TGCGCCAGCAGCTCAGGACTAGCGGAATACAATGAGCAGTTCTTC. Its protein product is CASSSGLAEYNEQFF. Complete variable domain (other parts from reference TRBV5-1 and TRBJ2-1): KAGVTQTPRYLIKTRGQQVTLSCSPISGHRSVSWYQQTPGQGLQFLFEYFSETQRNKGNFPGRFSGRQFSNSRSEMNVSTLELGDSALYLCASSSGLAEYNEQFFGPGTRLTVL.

About this clone itself: One junction end disagrees with the germline gene, perhaps due to a read error. The CDR3 protein is CASSEDGTGGRYNEQFF. CDR3 DNA: TGCGCCAGCAGCGAAGATGGAACGGGAGGGAGGTACAATGAGCAGTTCTTC. V gene TRBV4-1 combines with J gene TRBJ2-1, with TRBD2 identical over 8 bases. This CDR3 spans 17 amino acids. Germline CDR1 and CDR2: MGHRA and YSYEKL.

The table lists this clone with a few counts. This chain uses TRBV9 with TRBJ2-5; D may match TRBD1 or TRBD2 (5 bases each). V was pared by 4 bases and J by 5 bases, with 15 bases between. The length of the CDR3 is 14 residues. In germline, CDR1 is SGDLS, CDR2 YYNGEE. The CDR3 loop is CASSTGTSGETQYF. In nucleotides, the CDR3 is TGTGCCAGCAGCACCGGGACCTCCGGGGAGACCCAGTACTTC. Using reference TRBV9 and TRBJ2-5 for the parts outside the CDR3, the full variable domain is DSGVTQTPKHLITATGQRVTLRCSPRSGDLSVYWYQQSLDQGLQFLIQYYNGEERAKGNILERFSAQQFPDLHSELNLSSLELGDSALYFCASSTGTSGETQYFGPGTRLLVL.

The chain carries TRBV2 and TRBJ2-7; 7 bases agree with TRBD2. Trimming took 1 base from V and 3 from J; bases not matched to a gene: 6. Germline V CDR1 and CDR2: SNHLY, FYNNEI. The CDR3 runs 15 residues. This chain's CDR3 is CASSEGASGFYEQYF. The CDR3 coding sequence is TGTGCCAGCAGTGAAGGGGCTAGCGGATTCTACGAGCAGTACTTC. Filled out from reference TRBV2 and TRBJ2-7, the complete variable domain reads EPEVTQTPSHQVTQMGQEVILRCVPISNHLYFYWYRQILGQKVEFLVSFYNNEISEKSEIFDDQFSVERPDGSNFTLKIRSTKLEDSAMYFCASSEGASGFYEQYFGPGTRLTVT.

The genes are TRBV6-1 and TRBJ1-5; 8 nucleotides match TRBD1. V dropped 11 bases and J dropped 3; count of bases not matched to a gene: 6. Germline CDR1 MNHNS, CDR2 SASEGT. CDR3 length: 13 residues. The DNA of the CDR3 is TGTGCCGGGGGGGGACAGGCCAATCAGCCCCAGCATTTT. Protein: CAGGGQANQPQHF.

This clone was seen just once. The rearrangement joins TRBV4-3 to TRBJ2-3; 11 bases agree with TRBD2. CDR3 length equals 19 residues. Losses at the gene ends were 2 bases for V and 5 bases for J; bases not matched to a gene: 15. From germline, CDR1 is LGHNA and CDR2 YSLEER. CDR3 DNA: TGCGCCAGCAGCCAAAGCCCATTCCCGACTAGCGGGGTAAAAGATACGCAGTATTTT. As protein: CASSQSPFPTSGVKDTQYF.

The V and J genes are TRBV10-2 and TRBJ2-1; possibly TRBD1 or TRBD2 for D (6 bases each). Germline V lookup: CDR1 WSHSY, CDR2 SAAADI. V was clipped by 9 bases and J by 4 bases, with 16 bases between them. The CDR3 sequence is 14 residues long. The DNA for the CDR3 is TGCGCCAGTTGGGGGGCCGGGAGTTACAATGAGCAGTTCTTC. Protein product: CASWGAGSYNEQFF.

The chain recombines TRBV11-2 with TRBJ2-5; D perhaps matches TRBD2 (5 bases). V lost 3 bases and J lost 2, with 16 bases in between. The CDR3 is made up of 16 amino acids. In germline, CDR1 is SGHAT, CDR2 FQNNGV. Written as DNA, the CDR3 is TGTGCCAGCAGCTTCCCCTTTAGCGCCCAACAAGAGACCCAGTACTTC. This codes for CASSFPFSAQQETQYF. Full variable domain (missing parts from reference TRBV11-2 and TRBJ2-5): EAGVAQSPRYKIIEKRQSVAFWCNPISGHATLYWYQQILGQGPKLLIQFQNNGVVDDSQLPKDRFSAERLKGVDSTLKIQPAKLEDSAVYLCASSFPFSAQQETQYFGPGTRLLVL.